This T cell receptor (beta chain) was retrieved from a study of blood T cell repertoires in COVID-19 (dated by TCRdb to the early 2020s). For context, the study as a whole: Collaborator samples came from the United States, Italy and Spain and covered acute and convalescent phases of COVID-19. The samples were drawn from the first 160 participants of the ongoing ImmuneRACE study and from about 1,200 subjects provided by 6 global collaborators. A de-identified subject ID, COVID-19 status, age in years and sex were almost always included in the sample metadata. The repertoires were made available in a free public database intended to serve as a resource for research on the immune response to SARS-CoV-2. Where available, HLA class I and class II types were obtained from metadata supplied by the sample provider rather than from assay-based typing. The prospective study material was composed of cDNA or gDNA derived from T cells, B-cell-depleted T cells, or PBMCs. Subjects who had been exposed to COVID-19, were actively infected with it, or had recovered from it provided the deeply sampled blood TCRbeta repertoires that made up the dataset.

This clone was detected a few times. The target of this receptor is not known. No base qualities exist here, and no much larger clone lies one base off it. Results and caveats for the whole study, not just this receptor: The amount of clinical and demographic metadata varied by source and participant and was provided uncurated.

Whole blood was collected in K2EDTA tubes by collaborating institutions according to the institutions' own protocols. For TCRbeta analysis, collaborators shipped samples in one of three forms: frozen whole blood, isolated PBMCs, or DNA extracted from either of those sample types. TCRbeta CDR3 regions were amplified from genomic DNA using the immunoSEQ Assay, a bias-controlled multiplex PCR. The paper's data handling went like this. The number of nucleated cells in each sample was estimated by amplification of reference gene primers within the assay. To quantify the absolute abundance of each unique TCRbeta CDR3 rearrangement, sequence reads were collapsed and filtered. For each sample, productive Simpson clonality was calculated as the square root of Simpson's diversity index across productive rearrangements. TCRdb took this table from immuneACCESS and kept in-frame rearrangements with V and J called. Such tables lack part of the clones; where checked against another copy, unresolved V genes explain under half of the gap, and the rest is unexplained. V, J and clone size derive from that table, while D and trimming were established from the DNA sequence. Present in this sample are 270,000 or so clones, approximately 90% of which were seen just once. Approximately 4.6% of the sample is in the top ten clones.

The sequence was collected from a man in his forties with acute or convalescent COVID-19. The sample consisted of peripheral blood.

The CDR3 protein: CASSQFRVPESSGYTF. The base sequence is TGTGCCAGCTCCCAATTCCGGGTCCCGGAAAGCAGTGGCTACACCTTC. The V gene is TRBV18 and the J gene is TRBJ1-2; the D gene cannot be resolved reliably. The germline V gene gives CDR1 as KGHSH and CDR2 as LQKENI. The trim is 6 bases for V and 7 bases for J, with a gap of 24 bases between the germline ends. Reading from cysteine to phenylalanine, the CDR3 counts 16 amino acids. The CDR3 DNA has 48 bases and is translated from base 1.